The 28 T cell receptor beta chains reported below all come from one sample, sequenced in a study of brain T cells in children with intractable seizures. The sample's time point: blood from clinic visit 5 months post-surgery; TSC patient then seizure free. Libraries were prepared by immunoSEQ multiplex PCR; TCRdb keeps only in-frame clonotypes and omits some of them. This sample yields about 350,000 clones, of which more than 85% are seen a single time; roughly 6% belongs to the top ten. This sample comprised peripheral blood, obtained less than 6 months after surgery. The source of these receptors is a boy in the first two years of life with tuberous sclerosis and intractable seizures.

The CDR3 is CASSWAYASPITNEQFF. In nucleotides, the CDR3 is TGTGCCAGCAGTTGGGCTTATGCCAGCCCGATTACGAATGAGCAGTTCTTC. This rearrangement joins TRBV28 to TRBJ2-1; no reliable D call. The CDR3 length is 17 residues. V was clipped by 4 bases and J by 7 bases, with 23 bases between them. Germline V CDR1 and CDR2: MDHEN, SYDVKM. The whole variable domain, filled in from reference TRBV28 and TRBJ2-1, reads DVKVTQSSRYLVKRTGEKVFLECVQDMDHENMFWYRQDPGLGLRLIYFSYDVKMKEKGDIPEGYSVSREKKERFSLILESASTNQTSMYLCASSWAYASPITNEQFFGPGTRLTVL.

V usage is TRBV12-5 and J usage is TRBJ1-1, with a possible D match to TRBD1 (5 bases). This CDR3 contains 12 residues. With 3 bases removed from V and 6 bases from J, the gap between germline ends came to 8 bases. In germline, CDR1 is LGHNT, CDR2 FRNRAP. The CDR3 loop reads CASGFLGAEAFF. The CDR3 DNA is TGTGCTAGTGGTTTTTTGGGGGCTGAAGCTTTCTTT.

The chain uses TRBV27 and TRBJ2-2, with 7 bases aligning to TRBD2. This CDR3 region has 16 residues. Germline values: CDR1 MNHEY, CDR2 SMNVEV (reference sequence). V lost 0 bases and J lost 2; bases outside the gene matches: 3. CDR3 sequence: CASSLSSGTNTGELFF. CDR3 nucleotide sequence: TGTGCCAGCAGTTTATCAAGCGGGACCAACACCGGGGAGCTGTTTTTT.

The chain links TRBV3-1 (or the pseudogene TRBV3-2) to TRBJ1-2; D gene uncertain. The germline gives CDR1 LGHDT, CDR2 YNNKEL (reference sequence). The CDR3 sequence is 12 residues long. Between the trimmed V and J ends, which lost 0 bases and 9 bases, there was a span of 8 bases. The CDR3 is CASSQEEKSYTF. For the CDR3, the DNA is TGTGCCAGCAGCCAAGAGGAGAAGAGCTACACCTTC.

The chain couples TRBV5-4 to TRBJ2-1; TRBD1 agrees at 8 bases. The ends lost 4 bases at V and 11 bases at J; junction bases unmatched: 14. Germline values: CDR1 SGHNT, CDR2 YYREEE (reference sequence). This CDR3 region has 15 residues. DNA for the CDR3: TGTGCCAGCAGCCCCAGATACAGACAGGGGACGAAGCAGTTCTTC. Residues: CASSPRYRQGTKQFF.

The rearrangement joins TRBV29-1 to TRBJ2-4; 14 positions match TRBD2. Trimming removed 5 bases from V and 7 bases from J; junction bases left unmatched: 1. In germline, CDR1 is SQVTM, CDR2 ANQGSEA. This CDR3 contains 13 residues. CDR3 sequence reads: CSVRLAGGNIQYF. DNA for the CDR3: TGCAGCGTTCGACTAGCGGGAGGGAACATTCAGTACTTC. Complete variable domain (other parts from reference TRBV29-1 and TRBJ2-4): SAVISQKPSRDICQRGTSLTIQCQVDSQVTMMFWYRQQPGQSLTLIATANQGSEATYESGFVIDKFPISRPNLTFSTLTVSNMSPEDSSIYLCSVRLAGGNIQYFGAGTRLSVL.

The chain combines TRBV10-3 with TRBJ2-3; D gene uncertain. The V gene lost 2 bases and the J gene lost 4 bases, with 7 bases spanning the gap. From germline, CDR1 is ENHRY and CDR2 SYGVKD. The CDR3 runs to 13 residues. CDR3 sequence: CAISEDPSDTQYF. In DNA, the CDR3 is TGTGCCATCAGTGAGGACCCTTCAGATACGCAGTATTTT.

This chain uses TRBV9 with TRBJ1-5; D might be TRBD1 (6 bases). The CDR3 is 14 residues long. Germline CDR1 reads SGDLS; CDR2 reads YYNGEE. V was shortened by 0 bases and J by 7 bases, with 11 bases between the two germline ends. The CDR3 DNA sequence: TGTGCCAGCAGCGTAGCCGGGGGGCTCCAGCCCCAGCATTTT. Its protein is CASSVAGGLQPQHF.

This clone was detected once. This CDR3 reads CASSRAAQPSGANVLTF. Here the CDR3 DNA reads TGTGCCAGCTCACGGGCAGCACAGCCCTCAGGGGCCAACGTCCTGACTTTC. V is TRBV18 and J is TRBJ2-6; D not certain. The V end lost 4 bases, the J end lost 4 bases, and 17 bases lay between the germline ends. The germline V gene has CDR1 KGHSH and CDR2 LQKENI. CDR3 size: 17 residues.

The chain is built from TRBV7-9 and TRBJ1-1; no reliable D call. Between the trimmed V and J ends, which lost 1 base and 1 base, there was a span of 7 bases. The V gene's germline CDR1 is SEHNR and CDR2 FQNEAQ (reference sequence). The CDR3 extends over 14 amino acids. CDR3 region: CASSLGPRNTEAFF. DNA for the CDR3: TGTGCCAGCAGCTTAGGGCCCCGGAACACTGAAGCTTTCTTT.

This clone appeared a single time. The CDR3 sequence is CASSQEEGLEAGGPINTDTQYF. Written as DNA, the CDR3 is TGCGCCAGCAGCCAAGAAGAAGGGCTGGAAGCGGGGGGGCCTATCAACACAGATACGCAGTATTTT. The chain is built from TRBV4-1 and TRBJ2-3, with TRBD2 identical over 10 bases. Germline V gene data show CDR1 as MGHRA and CDR2 as YSYEKL. Trimming removed 0 bases from V and 2 bases from J; junction bases left unmatched: 20. This CDR3 is 22 amino acids long.

The chain employs TRBV29-1 and TRBJ2-7; 12 positions match TRBD2. Per germline, CDR1 SQVTM and CDR2 ANQGSEA. CDR3 size: 18 residues. J lost 1 base, V lost 5 bases, and 15 bases had no gene match. The CDR3 reads CSVRGGGLTSGRSYEQYF. In DNA form, the CDR3 reads TGCAGCGTTCGGGGAGGAGGACTCACTAGCGGGAGGTCCTACGAGCAGTACTTC.

This sequence joins TRBV30 and TRBJ2-4; 9 bases are shared with TRBD2. The CDR3 extends over 20 amino acids. Germline V gives CDR1 GTSNPN, CDR2 SVGIG (reference sequence). After removal of 3 bases from V and 3 bases from J, the junction contained 21 bases not matched to a gene. The CDR3 DNA is TGTGCCTGGAGAGATTCCTGGCTAGCGGGGAGCCCCCTTGTCAAAAACATTCAGTACTTC. It codes for CAWRDSWLAGSPLVKNIQYF. The variable domain in full, completed from reference TRBV30 and TRBJ2-4, reads SQTIHQWPATLVQPVGSPLSLECTVEGTSNPNLYWYRQAAGRGLQLLFYSVGIGQISSEVPQNLSASRPQDRQFILSSKKLLLSDSGFYLCAWRDSWLAGSPLVKNIQYFGAGTRLSVL.

The chain recombines TRBV29-1 with TRBJ1-2; TRBD1 matches at 8 bases. With V trimmed by 6 bases and J by 4 bases, 4 bases remained unmatched. This CDR3 has 12 residues. The germline V gene encodes CDR1 SQVTM and CDR2 ANQGSEA. The chain's CDR3 is CSVVGQGYGYTF. The CDR3 DNA follows: TGCAGCGTCGTCGGACAGGGCTATGGCTACACCTTC.

The chain recombines TRBV30 with TRBJ1-5; the match to TRBD1 covers 8 bases. The CDR3 sequence is 13 residues long. The germline V gene has CDR1 GTSNPN and CDR2 SVGIG (reference sequence). V was clipped by 8 bases and J by 6 bases; unmatched bases: 9. CDR3 protein: CAVTGGRVQPQHF. The CDR3 DNA is TGTGCCGTTACAGGGGGGCGCGTTCAGCCCCAGCATTTT.

This rearrangement joins TRBV5-6 to TRBJ1-4; a possible D gene is TRBD1 (5 bases). V was pared by 5 bases and J by 8 bases, with 19 bases between. CDR3 length: 15 residues. Looked up from germline, CDR1 is SGHDT and CDR2 is YYEEEE. The CDR3: CASRLHGRGGEKLFF. Written as DNA, the CDR3 is TGTGCCAGCAGACTGCACGGTAGGGGAGGCGAAAAACTGTTTTTT.

The chain links TRBV19 to TRBJ2-7, with 7 bases lining up with TRBD2. The V segment lost 10 bases and the J segment 4 bases; nucleotides outside the gene matches: 10. The germline CDR1 and CDR2 sequences are LNHDA and SQIVND (reference sequence). This CDR3 comprises 13 residues. The CDR3 here is CATSDLAAYEQYF. The CDR3, as DNA: TGTGCCACCTCGGACCTAGCGGCTTACGAGCAGTACTTC.

DNA for the CDR3: TGTGCCAGCAGCTTGGAGGAGGGGTGGAATGAGCAGTTCTTC. Translating gives CASSLEEGWNEQFF. This chain links TRBV5-6 with TRBJ2-1; tentative D call: TRBD2 (6 bases). V lost 0 bases to trimming and J lost 7 bases, with 11 bases between them. The CDR3 length is 14 residues. Germline CDR1 reads SGHDT; CDR2 reads YYEEEE.

V and J are TRBV3-1 (or the pseudogene TRBV3-2) and TRBJ2-1; 7 bases are a match to TRBD2. CDR1 and CDR2 from the germline V gene are LGHDT and YNNKEL (reference sequence). V dropped 8 bases and J dropped 3; count of bases not matched to a gene: 16. The length of the CDR3 is 17 residues. CDR3 loop: CASSLTSMGGIYNEQFF. Written as DNA, the CDR3 is TGTGCCAGCTCCCTCACATCCATGGGAGGGATCTACAATGAGCAGTTCTTC.

V gene TRBV29-1 combines with J gene TRBJ2-2, with TRBD2 as a possible D gene (6 bases). The V gene's germline CDR1 is SQVTM and CDR2 ANQGSEA. The CDR3 is 14 amino acids. The V end was cut by 6 bases, the J end by 6 bases, with 17 bases between. The CDR3 nucleotides read TGCAGCGTGCGCAGAGGTGCGGGACCCGGGGAGCTGTTTTTT. Translated: CSVRRGAGPGELFF.

This clone was seen just once. The V gene is TRBV27, the J gene TRBJ2-1; D possibly corresponds to TRBD2 (5 bases). The CDR3 has 15 amino acids. V was trimmed by 2 bases and J by 8 bases, leaving 16 bases between them. The germline V gene has CDR1 MNHEY and CDR2 SMNVEV (reference sequence). The CDR3 here is CASSLPGSSLHEQFF. The CDR3 region has the DNA TGTGCCAGCAGTTTACCGGGGTCCTCCCTACATGAGCAGTTCTTC.

The rearrangement joins TRBV6-5 to TRBJ1-1; D is unresolved. The germline V gene has CDR1 MNHEY and CDR2 SVGAGI. The CDR3 consists of 14 residues. Trimming left V 2 bases short and J 4 bases short, with 11 bases between. CDR3 in DNA: TGTGCCAGCAGTTACGAGGGAAGGGCCACTGAAGCTTTCTTT. Translated, it gives CASSYEGRATEAFF.

V usage is TRBV29-1 and J usage is TRBJ1-2; TRBD1 matches 9 bases. CDR1 and CDR2 from the germline V gene are SQVTM and ANQGSEA. The CDR3 consists of 13 residues. J lost 3 bases, V lost 4 bases, and 3 bases had no gene match. The CDR3 nucleotides are TGCAGCGTTGGGACAGGGGAGGACTATGGCTACACCTTC. Its translation is CSVGTGEDYGYTF.

This chain connects TRBV21-1 to TRBJ1-2; the D call TRBD1 from the table was never checked on the DNA. TRBV21-1 represents a pseudogene. The CDR3 is 16 amino acids. CDR3 in DNA: TGTGCCAGCAGCAAAAAGGGACAGGGGACGATTCGTGGCTACACCTTC. Translated: CASSKKGQGTIRGYTF.

The genes are TRBV28 and TRBJ2-7; 9 nucleotides align to TRBD2. The CDR3 totals 13 residues. Germline lookup yields CDR1 MDHEN and CDR2 SYDVKM. Trimming removed 5 bases from V and 4 bases from J; junction bases left unmatched: 3. CDR3 sequence: CASSLGLAYEQYF. The CDR3 coding sequence is TGTGCCAGCAGTCTCGGACTAGCGTACGAGCAGTACTTC.

This clone was picked up one time. The CDR3 DNA follows: TGTGCCAGCAGTATGAGGGGTCCCGCTGAAGCTTTCTTT. Residues: CASSMRGPAEAFF. The chain joins TRBV27 to TRBJ1-1; D may be TRBD1 (5 bases). Germline V CDR1 and CDR2: MNHEY, SMNVEV (reference sequence). V lost 5 bases, J lost 6 bases, and 13 bases lay in between. The CDR3 contains 13 residues.

The chain links TRBV7-3 to TRBJ2-7; D possibly uses TRBD1 or TRBD2 (7 bases each). CDR1 SGHTA and CDR2 FQGTGA come from the germline V gene. The CDR3 covers 15 residues. V was pared by 5 bases and J by 3 bases, with 17 bases between. The CDR3 coding sequence is TGTGCCAGCAGCCCAGGGGGGGACAGAGGCTACGAGCAGTACTTC. Translated: CASSPGGDRGYEQYF. Using reference TRBV7-3 and TRBJ2-7 for the parts outside the CDR3, the full variable domain is GAGVSQTPSNKVTEKGKYVELRCDPISGHTALYWYRQSLGQGPEFLIYFQGTGAADDSGLPNDRFFAVRPEGSVSTLKIQRTERGDSAVYLCASSPGGDRGYEQYFGPGTRLTVT.

The V call is TRBV11-2, the J call TRBJ2-7; the D gene is possibly TRBD1 (5 bases). Germline lookup yields CDR1 SGHAT and CDR2 FQNNGV. Trimming left V 2 bases short and J 3 bases short, with 11 bases between. This CDR3 contains 14 residues. DNA of the CDR3: TGTGCCAGCAGCTTATCAAGGGGCATCTACGAGCAGTACTTC. Protein: CASSLSRGIYEQYF.